Following are 10 T cell receptor beta chains from one sample sequenced in a study of read filtering for tumor transcriptome and immune sequencing. From about 400 ng of RNA, a library with molecular barcoded alpha/delta and beta/gamma adaptors was made. TCRdb passed the reads through MiXCR, listing each CDR3 protein once. The sample gives 100,000 to 150,000 distinct CDR3 sequences, about 13% of which show up once; about 7.7% is in the top ten. Sample: a population of CD138-negative cells sorted from bone marrow. All receptors derive from a donor aged 40 or over with multiple myeloma.

At least ten counts were recorded for this clonotype. CDR3 protein: CASSQDVGGRATDTQYF. CDR3 nucleotide sequence: TGCGCCAGCAGCCAAGATGTCGGAGGGCGGGCCACAGATACGCAGTATTTT. The V and J genes are TRBV4-1 and TRBJ2-3; a weak D match, TRBD2 (6 bases). The CDR3 contains 17 residues. Trimming took off 0 bases at V and 2 bases at J, with 15 bases between the two ends. Per germline, CDR1 MGHRA and CDR2 YSYEKL.

Comment on this clonotype: Given a much more abundant clone one base away, this may be a read error. The gene calls are TRBV5-6 and TRBJ2-2; the match to TRBD2 covers 13 bases. Germline loops: CDR1 SGHDT, CDR2 YYEEEE. The CDR3 consists of 16 residues. In DNA, the CDR3 is TGTACCAGCAGCTCAGGACTAGCGGGAGTTACCGGGGAGCTGTTTTTT. The encoded protein is CTSSSGLAGVTGELFF.

This clonotype was observed many times. In nucleotides, the CDR3 is TGTGCCAGCAGCTTTGTTAGCGGATACAATGAGCAGTTCTTC. Its protein is CASSFVSGYNEQFF. The genes are TRBV7-9 and TRBJ2-1; TRBD2 might be the D (6 bases). Germline V CDR1 and CDR2: SEHNR, FQNEAQ (reference sequence). The CDR3 consists of 14 residues. V lost 3 bases to trimming and J lost 4 bases, with 10 bases between them.

Concerning this clonotype itself: A clone one base away is much larger, so this may be a read error. The chain is built from TRBV29-1 and TRBJ2-3; D ambiguous. CDR1 and CDR2 (germline): SQVTM, ANQGSEA. The CDR3 consists of 13 residues. The CDR3 DNA sequence: TGCAGCGTGGACGAGCCGGGCACAGATGCGCAGTATTTT. This sequence encodes CSVDEPGTDAQYF.

Many counts were recorded for this clonotype. The chain links TRBV30 to TRBJ1-1, with D tentatively TRBD1 (5 bases). The germline V gene has CDR1 GTSNPN and CDR2 SVGIG (reference sequence). Trimming cost V 0 bases and J 2 bases, with 22 bases left between them. The CDR3 spans 18 residues. CDR3 sequence reads: CAWSVHPRQGLLNTEAFF. CDR3 nucleotides: TGTGCCTGGAGTGTACACCCGAGGCAGGGACTACTTAACACTGAAGCTTTCTTT.

The chain carries TRBV5-1 and TRBJ1-3, with D maybe TRBD1 (6 bases). Germline values: CDR1 SGHRS, CDR2 YFSETQ. The ends were cut back, 3 bases at V and 14 bases at J, with 12 bases in the middle. The CDR3 has 11 residues. CDR3 amino acids: CASSSGTRLYF. As DNA, the CDR3 is TGCGCCAGCAGCTCCGGGACAAGGTTATATTTT.

This clonotype was counted at least ten times. The V gene is TRBV29-1, the J gene TRBJ2-7; 8 bases fit TRBD1. Germline trimming cut 3 bases from V and 7 bases from J; bases unmatched to any gene: 8. Per germline, CDR1 SQVTM and CDR2 ANQGSEA. The CDR3 covers 13 residues. CDR3 loop: CSVDVQGAREQYF. CDR3 DNA: TGCAGCGTTGATGTCCAGGGGGCTAGGGAGCAGTACTTC.

A note on this clonotype: A much bigger clone sits one base away, suggesting this may be a read error. The genes are TRBV7-9 and TRBJ2-1; D gene ambiguous. The V gene's germline CDR1 is SEHNR and CDR2 FQNEAQ (reference sequence). This CDR3 region has 16 residues. The CDR3 reads CASSLKALSSYNGQFF. The DNA for the CDR3 is TGTGCCAGCAGCTTAAAAGCGTTGAGCTCCTACAATGGGCAGTTCTTC.

This clonotype was detected many times. The rearrangement links TRBV20-1 to TRBJ1-1, with D perhaps matching TRBD1 (6 bases). The CDR3 is 14 residues long. Trimming left V 6 bases short and J 1 base short, with 15 bases between. Germline V lookup: CDR1 DFQATT, CDR2 SNEGSKA (reference sequence). CDR3 region: CSAPNPGQNTEAFF. The DNA for the CDR3 is TGCAGTGCACCCAATCCGGGACAGAACACTGAAGCTTTCTTT.

As to this clonotype: The final CDR3 position lacks the conserved phenylalanine or tryptophan, pointing to a likely read error. This chain uses TRBV30 with TRBJ2-7; 7 nucleotides match TRBD2. The V gene's germline CDR1 is GTSNPN and CDR2 SVGIG (reference sequence). There are 14 residues in the CDR3. The CDR3 DNA reads as TGTGCCTGGACCCCCGGGACTACCTCCTGCGAGCAGTACCTC. It is translated as CAWTPGTTSCEQYL.